These 19 T cell receptor beta chains originate from one sample sequenced in a study of blood T cell repertoires in COVID-19. Some clones are missing from TCRdb's copy, which holds only in-frame ones; the method was immunoSEQ multiplex PCR. The sample has 110,000 or so clones, roughly 80% seen once; the top ten hold approximately 1.5%. Input material: peripheral blood. These receptors were collected from a man over 45 with acute or convalescent COVID-19.

The gene calls are TRBV28 and TRBJ1-2; D ambiguous. V dropped 5 bases and J dropped 2 bases, with 15 bases sitting between them. Germline assignment: CDR1 MDHEN and CDR2 SYDVKM. The CDR3 totals 15 residues. DNA of the CDR3: TGTGCCAGCAGTCCCCCTTGGCGGCCCAACTATGGCTACACCTTC. Translation gives CASSPPWRPNYGYTF.

The chain joins TRBV7-8 to TRBJ1-3; D remains ambiguous. The ends were cut back, 0 bases at V and 2 bases at J, with 8 bases in the middle. Germline V CDR1 and CDR2: SGHVS, FQNEAQ. This CDR3 is 15 amino acids long. CDR3 DNA: TGTGCCAGCAGCTTAGCGTCGTCAGCTGGAAACACCATATATTTT. Encoded protein: CASSLASSAGNTIYF.

This clone occurred a few times. The chain joins TRBV6-2 or TRBV6-3 to TRBJ1-5; TRBD1 matches 8 bases. The CDR3 contains 17 residues. V gave up 2 bases and J gave up 2 bases; unmatched junction bases: 8. Germline CDR1 and CDR2: MNHEY and SVGEGT. The CDR3 protein is CASSYGTGMGGNQPQHF. In DNA, the CDR3 is TGTGCCAGCAGTTACGGGACAGGCATGGGAGGCAATCAGCCCCAGCATTTT.

The chain uses TRBV3-1 (or the pseudogene TRBV3-2) and TRBJ1-2, with D tentatively TRBD1 (5 bases). This CDR3 has 13 amino acids. Germline V CDR1 and CDR2: LGHDT, YNNKEL (reference sequence). The V gene lost 1 base and the J gene lost 5 bases, with 8 bases spanning the gap. CDR3 DNA: TGTGCCAGCAGCCAAGGACAGTTATATGGCTACACCTTC. Encoded protein: CASSQGQLYGYTF.

The chain carries TRBV19 and TRBJ1-2; 9 positions agree with TRBD1. Germline lookup yields CDR1 LNHDA and CDR2 SQIVND (reference sequence). The CDR3 is made up of 14 amino acids. The V and J ends lost 4 bases and 6 bases, in that order; junction bases with no gene match: 6. This chain's CDR3 is CASSNRDRDHGYTF. For the CDR3, the DNA is TGTGCCAGTAGTAACCGGGACAGGGACCATGGCTACACCTTC.

This clone turned up a few times. The V gene is TRBV19, the J gene TRBJ2-2; perhaps TRBD1 as D (5 bases). The CDR3 totals 17 residues. The V and J ends lost 3 bases and 4 bases respectively, with 18 bases between them. The germline V gene encodes CDR1 LNHDA and CDR2 SQIVND (reference sequence). The DNA for the CDR3 is TGTGCCAGTAGTATTCGGAAGGGCAGGGCAGGCACCGGGGAGCTGTTTTTT. This gives the protein CASSIRKGRAGTGELFF.

This chain uses TRBV2 with TRBJ2-1; D ambiguous. V was pared by 0 bases and J by 9 bases, with 15 bases between. The length of the CDR3 is 15 residues. Germline V gene data show CDR1 as SNHLY and CDR2 as FYNNEI. The CDR3 nucleotides read TGTGCCAGCAGTGAAGCGTACGGGTCCCTGGGTGAGCAGTTCTTC. This gives the protein CASSEAYGSLGEQFF.

The chain couples TRBV6-5 to TRBJ1-2, with 7 bases aligning to TRBD1. Trimming cost V 5 bases and J 4 bases; bases outside gene matches: 4. This CDR3 comprises 13 residues. The germline CDR1 and CDR2 sequences are MNHEY and SVGAGI. The CDR3 sequence is CASSLRDSYGYTF. The DNA for the CDR3 is TGTGCCAGCAGTCTTCGGGACAGCTATGGCTACACCTTC.

This sequence joins TRBV5-6 and TRBJ2-7; 9 bases map to TRBD1. Looked up from germline, CDR1 is SGHDT and CDR2 is YYEEEE. With 4 bases clipped from V and 5 bases from J, the junction kept 4 bases outside the gene matches. The CDR3 is 13 residues long. The CDR3 sequence is CASSGDRGDEQYV. DNA for the CDR3: TGTGCCAGCAGCGGAGACAGGGGGGACGAGCAGTACGTC.

This clone was recorded only once. V and J are TRBV5-4 and TRBJ1-2; the D is unclear. The V gene's germline CDR1 is SGHNT and CDR2 YYREEE (reference sequence). This CDR3 spans 15 amino acids. The V end lost 0 bases, the J end lost 0 bases, and 9 bases lay between the germline ends. CDR3 region: CASSLGGLANYGYTF. Here the CDR3 DNA reads TGTGCCAGCAGCTTGGGAGGGTTAGCTAACTATGGCTACACCTTC.

This clone was counted only a few times. The chain is built from TRBV3-1 (or the pseudogene TRBV3-2) and TRBJ2-3; a possible D gene is TRBD1 (5 bases). The V end was cut by 8 bases, the J end by 2 bases, with 14 bases between. The CDR3 spans 14 residues. CDR1 is LGHDT and CDR2 is YNNKEL in the germline V gene (reference sequence). The CDR3 here is CASGWGSYTDTQYF. In DNA, the CDR3 is TGTGCCAGCGGCTGGGGCAGTTACACAGATACGCAGTATTTT.

This chain joins TRBV6-1 and TRBJ1-1; D unclear. V lost 1 base and J lost 3, with 6 bases in between. Germline V gene sequence: CDR1 MNHNS, CDR2 SASEGT. CDR3 size: 13 residues. The CDR3: CASSEGRYTEAFF. As DNA, the CDR3 is TGTGCCAGCAGTGAAGGCCGGTACACTGAAGCTTTCTTT.

The gene calls are TRBV4-2 and TRBJ1-1; D is possibly TRBD1 (6 bases). CDR1 LGHNA and CDR2 YNFKEQ come from the germline V gene. CDR3 length: 13 amino acids. V lost 0 bases and J lost 7, with 9 bases in between. In DNA form, the CDR3 reads TGTGCCAGCAGCCAAGATGCAGGGGATGAAGCTTTCTTT. Protein product: CASSQDAGDEAFF.

V usage is TRBV28 and J usage is TRBJ1-1, with TRBD1 matching 10 bases. After removal of 4 bases from V and 8 bases from J, the junction contained 10 bases not matched to a gene. The CDR3 spans 15 residues. In germline, CDR1 is MDHEN, CDR2 SYDVKM. The CDR3 DNA follows: TGTGCCAGCAGTTACCTAACCGGGACAGGGGTCGAAGCTTTCTTT. Protein: CASSYLTGTGVEAFF.

This chain joins TRBV5-1 and TRBJ2-1; 10 bases agree with TRBD2. This CDR3 comprises 15 residues. Germline V lookup: CDR1 SGHRS, CDR2 YFSETQ. The junction had 4 bases not matched to a gene; V was cut back by 1 base and J by 6 bases. CDR3 DNA: TGCGCCAGCAGCTTGAGTCTAGCGGGGGTCAATGAGCAGTTCTTC. As protein: CASSLSLAGVNEQFF.

The genes are TRBV3-1 (or the pseudogene TRBV3-2) and TRBJ1-1, with D maybe TRBD1 (6 bases). V was shortened by 0 bases and J by 1 base, with 15 bases between the two germline ends. CDR1 and CDR2 (germline): LGHDT, YNNKEL (reference sequence). The CDR3 covers 17 residues. In DNA, the CDR3 is TGTGCCAGCAGCCAAGATAGAGGGGGAATACGGAACACTGAAGCTTTCTTT. It specifies CASSQDRGGIRNTEAFF.

The chain links TRBV19 to TRBJ1-5; D possibly corresponds to TRBD1 (5 bases). The CDR3 is 16 residues long. Per the germline V gene, CDR1 is LNHDA and CDR2 is SQIVND (reference sequence). Trimming removed 6 bases at V and 0 bases at J, with 15 bases between. The CDR3 DNA reads as TGTGCCAGTAGATCCTCGACAGACTTTAGCAATCAGCCCCAGCATTTT. It yields the protein CASRSSTDFSNQPQHF. The full variable domain, with the rest looked up from reference TRBV19 and TRBJ1-5, is DGGITQSPKYLFRKEGQNVTLSCEQNLNHDAMYWYRQDPGQGLRLIYYSQIVNDFQKGDIAEGYSVSREKKESFPLTVTSAQKNPTAFYLCASRSSTDFSNQPQHFGDGTRLSIL.

This chain joins TRBV5-1 and TRBJ2-7; TRBD2 matches at 8 bases. The CDR3 sequence is 14 residues long. The germline V gene encodes CDR1 SGHRS and CDR2 YFSETQ. V trimming: 4 bases; J trimming: 5 bases; junction bases outside the gene matches: 8. CDR3 residues: CASSNRGGFDEQYF. CDR3 bases: TGCGCCAGCAGCAACCGGGGGGGCTTTGACGAGCAGTACTTC.

The V and J genes are TRBV4-1 and TRBJ1-2; weak D call: TRBD1 (6 bases). Trimming took off 3 bases at V and 3 bases at J, with 20 bases between the two ends. This CDR3 is 17 amino acids long. CDR1 MGHRA and CDR2 YSYEKL come from the germline V gene. Here the CDR3 DNA reads TGCGCCAGCAGCCAGCAGCCAGGGGTCAGTAGGGACTATGGCTACACCTTC. Its translation: CASSQQPGVSRDYGYTF.